These T cell receptor beta chains were read from a single sample in a study of patients and donors after allogeneic stem cell transplantation. TCRdb re-analysed the RT-PCR reads in MiXCR, keeping a single row per CDR3 protein. The repertoire consists of 400,000 to 500,000 distinct CDR3 sequences, with roughly 17% occurring once and the leading ten covering less than 8.5%. Source material: blood, either unsorted or a sorted T cell fraction (not recorded which). The receptors derive from a human donor who was either an allogeneic HSCT recipient or a stem cell or donor lymphocyte infusion donor (not recorded which). It is not recorded whose cells these are; they may come from a transplant donor. Both conserved end residues are part of each CDR3. D genes are given only for firm matches. Not every row has a clone size; where given, it reads once, few, many or a size class.

j_call: TRBJ2-7; d_call: NA; v_call: TRBV28; clone_size: few; cdr3_aa: CASSLLESLPGEQYF; cdr3_nt: TGTGCCAGCAGTTTGCTCGAGTCTTTGCCTGGCGAGCAGTACTTC
j_call: TRBJ2-1; d_call: TRBD2; v_call: TRBV7-9; clone_size: few; cdr3_aa: CASSFLAGTYNEQFF; cdr3_nt: TGTGCCAGCAGCTTCTTAGCGGGAACCTACAATGAGCAGTTCTTC
j_call: TRBJ2-3; d_call: NA; v_call: TRBV12-3/TRBV12-4; clone_size: many; cdr3_aa: CASSLRGPSTDTQYF; cdr3_nt: TGTGCCAGCAGTTTACGGGGTCCTAGCACAGATACGCAGTATTTT
j_call: TRBJ1-1; d_call: NA; v_call: TRBV5-5; clone_size: few; cdr3_aa: CASSLASGMNTEAFF; cdr3_nt: TGTGCCAGCAGCTTGGCTTCAGGTATGAACACTGAAGCTTTCTTT
j_call: TRBJ1-2; d_call: NA; v_call: TRBV6-1; clone_size: few; cdr3_aa: CASSEGGEGGYTF; cdr3_nt: TGTGCCAGCAGTGAAGGAGGGGAAGGAGGCTACACCTTC
j_call: TRBJ2-1; d_call: TRBD2; v_call: TRBV11-2; clone_size: NA; cdr3_aa: CASCWTSGYNEQFF; cdr3_nt: TGTGCCAGCTGCTGGACTAGCGGGTACAATGAGCAGTTCTTC
j_call: TRBJ2-2; d_call: NA; v_call: TRBV7-9; clone_size: few; cdr3_aa: CASSLAETTGELFF; cdr3_nt: TGTGCCAGCAGCTTGGCCGAAACAACCGGGGAGCTGTTTTTT
j_call: TRBJ2-3; d_call: TRBD1; v_call: TRBV7-9; clone_size: few; cdr3_aa: CASSPAGTGASF; cdr3_nt: TGTGCCAGCAGCCCCGCCGGGACAGGGGCCTCTTTT
j_call: TRBJ2-1; d_call: TRBD2; v_call: TRBV30; clone_size: NA; cdr3_aa: CAWRTAGGSYNEQFF; cdr3_nt: TGTGCCTGGAGGACGGCGGGGGGCTCCTACAATGAGCAGTTCTTC
j_call: TRBJ2-3; d_call: NA; v_call: TRBV20-1; clone_size: many; cdr3_aa: CSAREASIYSGTQYF; cdr3_nt: TGCAGTGCTAGAGAGGCTAGTATATATTCAGGCACGCAGTATTTT
j_call: TRBJ2-2; d_call: TRBD1; v_call: TRBV28; clone_size: few; cdr3_aa: CASRRDRGTGELFF; cdr3_nt: TGTGCCAGCAGACGGGACAGGGGCACCGGGGAGCTGTTTTTT
j_call: TRBJ2-7; d_call: NA; v_call: TRBV29-1; clone_size: many; cdr3_aa: CSVWGQGQYEQYF; cdr3_nt: TGCAGCGTCTGGGGCCAGGGTCAGTACGAGCAGTACTTC
j_call: TRBJ2-2; d_call: TRBD2; v_call: TRBV4-3; clone_size: few; cdr3_aa: CASSPLAGSGELFF; cdr3_nt: TGCGCCAGCAGCCCGCTAGCGGGCTCCGGGGAGCTGTTTTTT
j_call: TRBJ1-3; d_call: NA; v_call: TRBV4-2; clone_size: NA; cdr3_aa: CASSLSRGSGNTIYF; cdr3_nt: TGTGCCAGCAGCCTCAGCAGGGGCTCTGGAAACACCATATATTTT
j_call: TRBJ2-7; d_call: NA; v_call: TRBV6-2/TRBV6-3; clone_size: few; cdr3_aa: CASSREGLLGHEQYF; cdr3_nt: TGTGCCAGCAGCCGGGAAGGGCTCCTGGGGCACGAGCAGTACTTC
j_call: TRBJ2-3; d_call: TRBD2; v_call: TRBV28; clone_size: many; cdr3_aa: CASQREAPTDTQYF; cdr3_nt: TGTGCCAGTCAGCGGGAGGCCCCCACAGATACGCAGTATTTT
j_call: TRBJ1-2; d_call: NA; v_call: TRBV3-1; clone_size: NA; cdr3_aa: CATGQLADGYGYTF; cdr3_nt: TGTGCCACCGGCCAATTGGCCGACGGTTATGGCTACACCTTC
j_call: TRBJ2-3; d_call: TRBD2; v_call: TRBV29-1; clone_size: many; cdr3_aa: CSVAGTSVTDTQYF; cdr3_nt: TGCAGCGTTGCCGGGACTAGCGTCACAGATACGCAGTATTTT
j_call: TRBJ2-5; d_call: NA; v_call: TRBV16; clone_size: NA; cdr3_aa: CASSQSDYSEETQYF; cdr3_nt: TGTGCCAGCAGCCAATCTGACTACAGTGAAGAGACCCAGTACTTC
j_call: TRBJ2-7; d_call: TRBD2; v_call: TRBV10-3; clone_size: NA; cdr3_aa: CAISPTQGGGAYEQYF; cdr3_nt: TGTGCCATCAGCCCTACCCAGGGCGGGGGGGCCTACGAGCAGTACTTC
j_call: TRBJ2-3; d_call: TRBD2; v_call: TRBV10-3; clone_size: NA; cdr3_aa: CAINPGTSGGGSVVDTQYF; cdr3_nt: TGTGCCATCAACCCGGGGACTAGCGGGGGGGGGTCTGTCGTAGATACGCAGTATTTT
j_call: TRBJ1-5; d_call: NA; v_call: TRBV28; clone_size: NA; cdr3_aa: CASSFGPQPQHF; cdr3_nt: TGTGCCAGCAGTTTCGGGCCTCAGCCCCAGCATTTT
j_call: TRBJ2-3; d_call: NA; v_call: TRBV6-2/TRBV6-3; clone_size: many; cdr3_aa: CASSGMDTQYF; cdr3_nt: TGTGCCAGCAGTGGAATGGATACGCAGTATTTT
j_call: TRBJ2-3; d_call: NA; v_call: TRBV6-5; clone_size: many; cdr3_aa: CASSYSADTDTQYF; cdr3_nt: TGTGCCAGCAGTTACTCAGCGGACACAGATACGCAGTATTTT
j_call: TRBJ1-4; d_call: TRBD1; v_call: TRBV4-3; clone_size: NA; cdr3_aa: CASSLGQGLTTNEKLFF; cdr3_nt: TGCGCCAGCAGCCTGGGACAGGGGCTTACAACTAATGAAAAACTGTTTTTT
j_call: TRBJ2-2; d_call: NA; v_call: TRBV29-1; clone_size: NA; cdr3_aa: CSVFGTTGELFF; cdr3_nt: TGCAGCGTTTTCGGGACCACCGGGGAGCTGTTTTTT
j_call: TRBJ2-3; d_call: NA; v_call: TRBV18; clone_size: NA; cdr3_aa: CASSPGKGGRATDTQYF; cdr3_nt: TGTGCCAGCTCACCAGGGAAGGGGGGGCGGGCCACAGATACGCAGTATTTT
j_call: TRBJ1-2; d_call: NA; v_call: TRBV25-1; clone_size: few; cdr3_aa: CASSEVPDGYTF; cdr3_nt: TGTGCCAGCAGTGAAGTCCCGGATGGCTACACCTTC
j_call: TRBJ2-5; d_call: TRBD2; v_call: TRBV4-3; clone_size: few; cdr3_aa: CASSQAFTSARETQYF; cdr3_nt: TGCGCCAGCAGCCAAGCCTTCACTAGCGCCCGAGAGACCCAGTACTTC
j_call: TRBJ2-5; d_call: TRBD1; v_call: TRBV5-1; clone_size: NA; cdr3_aa: CASSLGGTGTAGETQYF; cdr3_nt: TGCGCCAGCAGCTTGGGTGGGACAGGGACTGCAGGGGAGACCCAGTACTTC
j_call: TRBJ2-3; d_call: TRBD1; v_call: TRBV4-3; clone_size: NA; cdr3_aa: CASSQDVAGGRADTQYF; cdr3_nt: TGCGCCAGCAGCCAAGATGTGGCAGGGGGCAGAGCAGATACGCAGTATTTT
j_call: TRBJ2-5; d_call: TRBD2; v_call: TRBV3-1; clone_size: few; cdr3_aa: CASSERTSGIQETQYF; cdr3_nt: TGTGCCAGCAGCGAGAGGACTAGCGGGATCCAAGAGACCCAGTACTTC
j_call: TRBJ2-3; d_call: NA; v_call: TRBV11-3; clone_size: NA; cdr3_aa: CASSTALAPSTDTQYF; cdr3_nt: TGTGCCAGCAGCACCGCATTAGCACCAAGCACAGATACGCAGTATTTT
j_call: TRBJ2-2; d_call: TRBD2; v_call: TRBV29-1; clone_size: many; cdr3_aa: CSAFDPFGLAGVGELFF; cdr3_nt: TGCAGCGCTTTCGACCCCTTTGGATTAGCGGGAGTCGGGGAGCTGTTTTTT
j_call: TRBJ1-1; d_call: NA; v_call: TRBV9; clone_size: NA; cdr3_aa: CASSVLDRNTEAFF; cdr3_nt: TGTGCCAGCAGCGTACTCGACAGGAACACTGAAGCTTTCTTT
j_call: TRBJ2-3; d_call: NA; v_call: TRBV24-1; clone_size: many; cdr3_aa: CATSDPRDTTDTQYF; cdr3_nt: TGTGCCACCAGTGACCCCAGGGACACCACAGATACGCAGTATTTT
j_call: TRBJ2-5; d_call: NA; v_call: TRBV7-9; clone_size: NA; cdr3_aa: CASSLEGSLTQYF; cdr3_nt: TGTGCCAGCAGCTTAGAGGGGTCCCTCACCCAGTACTTC
j_call: TRBJ2-1; d_call: NA; v_call: TRBV5-4; clone_size: NA; cdr3_aa: CASSLGHGLAIVEQFF; cdr3_nt: TGTGCCAGCAGCTTGGGACATGGGCTAGCGATTGTTGAGCAGTTCTTC
j_call: TRBJ1-1; d_call: NA; v_call: TRBV5-1; clone_size: few; cdr3_aa: CASSLEGEVEGAFF; cdr3_nt: TGCGCCAGCAGCTTGGAAGGGGAAGTGGAGGGAGCTTTCTTT
j_call: TRBJ2-6; d_call: NA; v_call: TRBV24-1; clone_size: NA; cdr3_aa: CATSAPSGANVLTF; cdr3_nt: TGTGCCACCTCCGCCCCCTCTGGGGCCAACGTCCTGACTTTC
j_call: TRBJ2-1; d_call: NA; v_call: TRBV11-3; clone_size: NA; cdr3_aa: CASSPRSRGRVAEQFF; cdr3_nt: TGTGCCAGCAGCCCTAGATCTAGGGGACGGGTGGCTGAGCAGTTCTTC
j_call: TRBJ2-7; d_call: TRBD1; v_call: TRBV13; clone_size: many; cdr3_aa: CASSLGLSDRRIDEQYF; cdr3_nt: TGTGCCAGCAGCTTAGGTTTGTCGGACAGGAGGATCGACGAGCAGTACTTC
j_call: TRBJ2-3; d_call: NA; v_call: TRBV15; clone_size: many; cdr3_aa: CATSSSKKNTDTQYF; cdr3_nt: TGTGCCACCAGCTCCTCGAAGAAAAATACAGATACGCAGTATTTT
j_call: TRBJ1-1; d_call: TRBD1; v_call: TRBV30; clone_size: few; cdr3_aa: CAWTSPGGRAEAFF; cdr3_nt: TGTGCCTGGACATCACCAGGGGGTCGGGCTGAAGCTTTCTTT
j_call: TRBJ2-4; d_call: TRBD2; v_call: TRBV4-3; clone_size: few; cdr3_aa: CASSQDWYGLAGPNKNIQYF; cdr3_nt: TGCGCCAGCAGCCAAGATTGGTACGGACTAGCGGGGCCTAATAAAAACATTCAGTACTTC
j_call: TRBJ1-1; d_call: NA; v_call: TRBV9; clone_size: many; cdr3_aa: CASSVATNTEAFF; cdr3_nt: TGTGCCAGCAGCGTAGCCACTAACACTGAAGCTTTCTTT
j_call: TRBJ1-2; d_call: TRBD1; v_call: TRBV7-9; clone_size: few; cdr3_aa: CASSLAPGGDYGYTF; cdr3_nt: TGTGCCAGCAGCTTAGCGCCAGGGGGCGACTATGGCTACACCTTC
j_call: TRBJ2-3; d_call: TRBD2; v_call: TRBV7-2; clone_size: few; cdr3_aa: CASSLVRRGGPDTQYF; cdr3_nt: TGTGCCAGCAGCTTAGTAAGGCGGGGGGGTCCGGATACGCAGTATTTT
j_call: TRBJ1-1; d_call: NA; v_call: TRBV7-9; clone_size: many; cdr3_aa: CASSLDGGTEAFF; cdr3_nt: TGTGCCAGCAGCTTAGACGGGGGAACTGAAGCTTTCTTT
j_call: TRBJ1-6; d_call: TRBD1; v_call: TRBV7-2; clone_size: once; cdr3_aa: CASRYTTGVYSPLHF; cdr3_nt: TGTGCCAGCAGATATACGACAGGGGTTTATTCACCCCTCCACTTT
j_call: TRBJ2-2; d_call: NA; v_call: TRBV24-1; clone_size: many; cdr3_aa: CATGRGRRGELFF; cdr3_nt: TGTGCCACCGGCCGCGGACGGAGGGGGGAGCTGTTTTTT
j_call: TRBJ2-1; d_call: TRBD2; v_call: TRBV18; clone_size: once; cdr3_aa: CASSPTSEYNEQFF; cdr3_nt: TGTGCCAGCTCACCTACTAGCGAGTACAATGAGCAGTTCTTC
j_call: TRBJ1-3; d_call: NA; v_call: TRBV5-1; clone_size: many; cdr3_aa: CASSFGPSGNTIYF; cdr3_nt: TGCGCCAGCAGTTTCGGCCCGTCTGGAAACACCATATATTTT